One T cell receptor beta chain is described in this entry. The target antigen is unknown. There are 16 residues in the CDR3. V lost 4 bases and J 5 bases, leaving 21 bases between the germline ends. Per germline, CDR1 SEHNR and CDR2 FQNEAQ (reference sequence). Naive or memory CD4+ cells were cultured 1:1 with T cell-depleted PBMCs plus CEF. The source of the sample is a study of CD4 T cells in relation to SARS-CoV-2 and coronaviruses. Study background: Two subjects were Hispanic; patients were roughly eight males and a handful of females.

CEF-cultured naive and memory CD4+ T cell DNA got survey-level sequencing. Method: immunoSEQ multiplex PCR; TCRdb's copy keeps in-frame clones and lacks some. This sample yields about 41,000 clones, of which approximately 82% are seen a single time; approximately 4.5% belongs to the top ten. Points from the study as a whole: Pre-pandemic and post-infection samples never came from the same donor.

This clonotype was sampled from an adult with COVID-19. The chain uses TRBV7-9 and TRBJ2-7; D unresolved. The sequenced material came from naive CD4+ T cells from PBMCs, cultured in vitro. Subset specified: naive CD4+ T cells isolated by negative enrichment. The chain's CDR3 is CASSSPPSEGLNEQYF. As DNA, the CDR3 is TGTGCCAGCAGCTCGCCGCCCTCTGAAGGGTTGAACGAGCAGTACTTC.